The T cell receptor beta chain described here comes from a study of preoperative IRX-2 immunotherapy in early breast cancer. Produced via immunoSEQ multiplex PCR; TCRdb's table is partial and in-frame only. Among about 98,000 clones listed, just over 85% were seen once. Treatment in this sample: preoperative locoregional IRX-2 cytokine immunotherapy. This phase Ib study tested locoregional IRX-2 cytokine immunotherapy given before surgery. Trimming pared 7 bases from V and 1 base from J, leaving 17 bases between. Germline lookup yields CDR1 MNHGY and CDR2 SAAAGT. The CDR3 loop spans 15 amino acids. This receptor was obtained from a human donor with breast cancer. The chain combines TRBV6-8 with TRBJ2-7; a weak D match, TRBD1 (6 bases). Sequenced here: tumor tissue, sampled after IRX-2 immunotherapy. CDR3 bases: TGTGCCAGCACCAATAGGGGGTTCAGATCCTACGAGCAGTACTTC. Amino acids: CASTNRGFRSYEQYF.